These 5 T cell receptor beta chains originate from one sample sequenced in a study of glioma-infiltrating T cells after dendritic cell vaccination. As to time point: after dendritic cell vaccination, including at tumor progression/relapse. Repertoires were generated with immunoSEQ multiplex PCR, while TCRdb's copy carries only in-frame clones and drops some. The table lists 55,000 to 75,000 clones, roughly 80% of them singletons. Sequenced material: blood, taken after dendritic cell vaccination. These receptors were taken from a human donor with glioblastoma.

In its sample, this clone was seen once. V is TRBV4-2 and J is TRBJ2-7, with 7 nucleotides matching TRBD1. This CDR3 comprises 15 residues. Trimming took 1 base from V and 2 from J; bases not matched to a gene: 5. Germline V gives CDR1 LGHNA, CDR2 YNFKEQ. The CDR3 region is CASSQGDSLTYEQYF. The CDR3 nucleotides read TGTGCCAGCAGCCAAGGGGACAGTTTGACCTACGAGCAGTACTTC.

This clone appeared a few times. J is TRBJ2-7 and V is TRBV5-1; 9 nucleotides match TRBD1. There are 14 residues in the CDR3. Losses at the gene ends were 4 bases for V and 2 bases for J; bases not matched to a gene: 4. Germline-derived CDR1 and CDR2 are SGHRS and YFSETQ. The CDR3 here is CASSRRQGAYEQYF. CDR3 sequence (DNA): TGCGCCAGCAGCCGACGACAGGGGGCCTACGAGCAGTACTTC.

The chain couples TRBV5-1 to TRBJ2-3; tentatively, D is TRBD2 (5 bases). CDR1 is SGHRS and CDR2 is YFSETQ in the germline V gene. The CDR3 spans 16 residues. V dropped 7 bases and J dropped 0 bases, with 18 bases sitting between them. Here the CDR3 reads CASESPGISSTDTQYF. The CDR3 DNA is TGCGCCAGCGAGTCCCCCGGGATATCTAGCACAGATACGCAGTATTTT.

The chain employs TRBV10-3 and TRBJ1-2; 11 positions match TRBD1. CDR3 size: 17 residues. The germline gives CDR1 ENHRY, CDR2 SYGVKD. V was pared by 2 bases and J by 2 bases, with 7 bases of the junction left unmatched. The CDR3 loop reads CAISEPPGQGGNYGYTF. Written as DNA, the CDR3 is TGTGCCATCAGTGAGCCCCCGGGACAGGGGGGAAACTATGGCTACACCTTC.

The chain links TRBV2 to TRBJ2-1, with D perhaps matching TRBD2 (5 bases). V was pared by 3 bases and J by 9 bases, with 18 bases between. Per germline, CDR1 SNHLY and CDR2 FYNNEI. The CDR3 has 15 residues. CDR3 sequence reads: CASSESQRTVSEQFF. The CDR3 DNA is TGTGCCAGCAGTGAGTCGCAGCGGACTGTCAGTGAGCAGTTCTTC.